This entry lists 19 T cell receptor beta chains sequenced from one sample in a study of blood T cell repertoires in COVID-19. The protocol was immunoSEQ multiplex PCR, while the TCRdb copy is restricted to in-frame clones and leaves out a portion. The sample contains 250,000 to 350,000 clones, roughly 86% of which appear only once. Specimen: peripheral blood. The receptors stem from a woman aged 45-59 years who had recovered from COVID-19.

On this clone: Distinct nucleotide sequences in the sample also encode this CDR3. The CDR3 loop is CASSFLNEQFF. DNA for the CDR3: TGTGCCAGCAGCTTCCTAAACGAGCAGTTCTTC. V usage is TRBV7-2 and J usage is TRBJ2-1; no clear D. The V end was cut by 3 bases, the J end by 10 bases, with 7 bases between. This CDR3 is built from 11 residues. Germline loops: CDR1 SGHTA, CDR2 FQGNSA. The variable domain in full, completed from reference TRBV7-2 and TRBJ2-1, reads GAGVSQSPSNKVTEKGKDVELRCDPISGHTALYWYRQSLGQGLEFLIYFQGNSAPDKSGLPSDRFSAERTGGSVSTLTIQRTQQEDSAVYLCASSFLNEQFFGPGTRLTVL.

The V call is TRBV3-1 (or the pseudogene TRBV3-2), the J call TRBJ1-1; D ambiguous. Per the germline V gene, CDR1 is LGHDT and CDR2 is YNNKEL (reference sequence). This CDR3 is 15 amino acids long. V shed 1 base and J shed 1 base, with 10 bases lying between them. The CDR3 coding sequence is TGTGCCAGCAGCCAAGGTGTGAGGCCGAACACTGAAGCTTTCTTT. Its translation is CASSQGVRPNTEAFF.

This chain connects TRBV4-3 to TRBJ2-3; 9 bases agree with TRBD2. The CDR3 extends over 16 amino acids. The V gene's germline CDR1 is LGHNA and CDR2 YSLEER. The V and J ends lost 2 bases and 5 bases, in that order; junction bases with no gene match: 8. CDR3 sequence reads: CASSQQAGGGEDTQYF. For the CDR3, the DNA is TGCGCCAGCAGCCAACAAGCGGGGGGTGGTGAAGATACGCAGTATTTT.

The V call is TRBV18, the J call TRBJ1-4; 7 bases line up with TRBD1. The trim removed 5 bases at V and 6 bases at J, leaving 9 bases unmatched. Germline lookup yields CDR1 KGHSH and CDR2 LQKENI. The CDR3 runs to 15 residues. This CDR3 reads CASSARAGGDEKLFF. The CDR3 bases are TGTGCCAGCTCAGCCCGAGCAGGGGGAGATGAAAAACTGTTTTTT.

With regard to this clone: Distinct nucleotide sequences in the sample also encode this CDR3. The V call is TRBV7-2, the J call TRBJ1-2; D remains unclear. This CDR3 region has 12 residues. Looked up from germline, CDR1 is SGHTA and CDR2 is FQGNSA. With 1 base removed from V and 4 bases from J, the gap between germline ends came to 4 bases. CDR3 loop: CASSLDSYGYTF. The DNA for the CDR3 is TGTGCCAGCAGCTTAGACAGCTATGGCTACACCTTC.

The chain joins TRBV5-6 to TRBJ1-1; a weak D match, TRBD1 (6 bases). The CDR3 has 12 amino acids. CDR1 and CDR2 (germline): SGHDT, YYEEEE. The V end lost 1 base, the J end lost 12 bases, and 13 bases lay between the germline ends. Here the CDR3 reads CASSLSRTDPFF. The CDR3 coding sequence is TGTGCCAGCAGCTTGTCGAGGACAGATCCTTTCTTT.

CDR3 in amino acids: CASSPHLQGPYGYTF. The CDR3 DNA reads TGCGCCAGCAGCCCTCATCTACAGGGACCCTATGGCTACACCTTC. This rearrangement joins TRBV5-1 to TRBJ1-2; maybe TRBD1 (6 bases). V was shortened by 4 bases and J by 4 bases, with 17 bases between the two germline ends. The CDR3 contains 15 residues. From germline, CDR1 is SGHRS and CDR2 YFSETQ.

The CDR3 nucleotides are TGCGCCAACAGGGACAGGGGGCGAGGCTACACCTTC. Its translation: CANRDRGRGYTF. The chain employs TRBV5-1 and TRBJ1-2; 12 nucleotides match TRBD1. Germline V gene data show CDR1 as SGHRS and CDR2 as YFSETQ. Trimming cost V 9 bases and J 8 bases; bases outside gene matches: 5. This CDR3 is built from 12 residues.

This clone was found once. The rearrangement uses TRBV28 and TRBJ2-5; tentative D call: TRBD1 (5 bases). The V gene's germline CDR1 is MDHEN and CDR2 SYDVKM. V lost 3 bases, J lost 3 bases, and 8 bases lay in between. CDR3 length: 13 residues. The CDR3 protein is CASSLSGKETQYF. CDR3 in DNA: TGTGCCAGCAGTTTGTCAGGGAAAGAGACCCAGTACTTC.

The CDR3 here is CASSLWGMGLGEQYF. As DNA, the CDR3 is TGTGCCAGCAGCTTATGGGGCATGGGGTTAGGCGAGCAGTACTTC. The chain recombines TRBV7-2 with TRBJ2-7, with D tentatively TRBD1 (5 bases). In germline, CDR1 is SGHTA, CDR2 FQGNSA. The V gene lost 2 bases and the J gene lost 6 bases, with 17 bases spanning the gap. CDR3 length equals 15 residues.

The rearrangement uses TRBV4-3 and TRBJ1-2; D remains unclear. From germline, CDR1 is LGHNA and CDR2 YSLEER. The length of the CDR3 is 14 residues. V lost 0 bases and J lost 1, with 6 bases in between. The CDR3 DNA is TGCGCCAGCAGCCAAGATCCAATTAACTATGGCTACACCTTC. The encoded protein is CASSQDPINYGYTF.

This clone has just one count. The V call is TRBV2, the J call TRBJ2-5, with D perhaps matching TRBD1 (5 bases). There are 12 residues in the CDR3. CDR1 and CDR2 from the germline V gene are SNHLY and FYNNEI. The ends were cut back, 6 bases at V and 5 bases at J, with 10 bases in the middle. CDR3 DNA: TGTGCCAGCAGGGGGCGTCGGGAGACCCAGTACTTC. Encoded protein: CASRGRRETQYF.

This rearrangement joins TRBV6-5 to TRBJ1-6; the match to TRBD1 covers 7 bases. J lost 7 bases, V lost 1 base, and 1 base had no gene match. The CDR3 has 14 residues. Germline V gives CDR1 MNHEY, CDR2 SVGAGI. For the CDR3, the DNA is TGTGCCAGCAGTTACTTACAGGGGAATTCACCCCTCCACTTT. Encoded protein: CASSYLQGNSPLHF.

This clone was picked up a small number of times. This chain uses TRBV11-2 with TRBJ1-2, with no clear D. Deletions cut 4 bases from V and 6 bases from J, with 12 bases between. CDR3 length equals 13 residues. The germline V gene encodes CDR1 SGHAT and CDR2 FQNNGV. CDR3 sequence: CASSSQLRDGYTF. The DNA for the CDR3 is TGTGCCAGCAGCTCACAGCTACGCGATGGCTACACCTTC.

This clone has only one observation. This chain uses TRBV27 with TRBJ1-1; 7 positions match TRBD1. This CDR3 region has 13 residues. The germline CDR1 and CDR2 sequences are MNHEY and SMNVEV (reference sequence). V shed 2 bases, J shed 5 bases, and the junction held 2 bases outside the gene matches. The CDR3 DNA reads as TGTGCCAGCAGTTTAACAGGGGTGACTGAAGCTTTCTTT. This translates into CASSLTGVTEAFF.

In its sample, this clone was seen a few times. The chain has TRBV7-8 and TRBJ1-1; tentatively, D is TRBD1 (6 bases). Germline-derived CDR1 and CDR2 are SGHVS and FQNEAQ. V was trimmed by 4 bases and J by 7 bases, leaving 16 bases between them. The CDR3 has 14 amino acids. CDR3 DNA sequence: TGTGCCAGCAGCTCACACAGACAGGATGTTGAAGCTTTCTTT. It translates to CASSSHRQDVEAFF.

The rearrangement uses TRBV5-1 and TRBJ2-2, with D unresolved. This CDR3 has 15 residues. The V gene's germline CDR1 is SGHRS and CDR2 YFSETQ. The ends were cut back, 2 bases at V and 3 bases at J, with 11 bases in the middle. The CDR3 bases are TGCGCCAGCAGCTTTTTGGCAGGTCACACCGGGGAGCTGTTTTTT. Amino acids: CASSFLAGHTGELFF.

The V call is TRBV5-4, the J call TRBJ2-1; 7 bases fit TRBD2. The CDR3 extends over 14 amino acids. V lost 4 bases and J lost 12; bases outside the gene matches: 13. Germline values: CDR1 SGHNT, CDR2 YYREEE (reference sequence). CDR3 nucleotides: TGTGCCAGCAGCCCACCCAGCGGGGTAGGTGCGCAGTTCTTC. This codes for CASSPPSGVGAQFF.

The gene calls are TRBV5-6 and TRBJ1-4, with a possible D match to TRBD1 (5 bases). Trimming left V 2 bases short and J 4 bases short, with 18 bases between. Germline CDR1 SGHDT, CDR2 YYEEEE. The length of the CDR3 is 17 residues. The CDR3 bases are TGTGCCAGCAGCTTTTCAGGGCCACTTAGGGGTAATGAAAAACTGTTTTTT. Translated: CASSFSGPLRGNEKLFF.